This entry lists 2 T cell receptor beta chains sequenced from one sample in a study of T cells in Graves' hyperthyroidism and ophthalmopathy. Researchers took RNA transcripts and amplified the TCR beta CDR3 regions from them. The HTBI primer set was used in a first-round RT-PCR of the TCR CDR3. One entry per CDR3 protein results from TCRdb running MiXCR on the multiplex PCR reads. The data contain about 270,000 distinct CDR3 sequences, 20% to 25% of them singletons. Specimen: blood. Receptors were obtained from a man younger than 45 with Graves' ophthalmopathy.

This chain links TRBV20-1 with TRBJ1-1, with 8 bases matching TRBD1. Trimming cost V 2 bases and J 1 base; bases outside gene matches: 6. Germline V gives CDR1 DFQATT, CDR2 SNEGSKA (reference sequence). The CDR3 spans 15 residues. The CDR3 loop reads CSARTGTGWNTEAFF. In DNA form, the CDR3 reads TGCAGTGCTAGAACCGGGACAGGTTGGAACACTGAAGCTTTCTTT.

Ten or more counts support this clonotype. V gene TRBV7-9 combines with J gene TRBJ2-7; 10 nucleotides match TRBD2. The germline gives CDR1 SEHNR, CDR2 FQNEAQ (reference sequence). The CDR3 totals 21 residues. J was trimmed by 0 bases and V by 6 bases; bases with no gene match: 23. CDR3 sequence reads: CASSYRDLAGEVISLSYEQYF. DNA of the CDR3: TGTGCCAGCAGTTATAGGGACCTAGCGGGAGAGGTAATCAGCCTCTCCTACGAGCAGTACTTC.